These 25 T cell receptor beta chains originate from one sample sequenced in a study of blood T cell repertoires in COVID-19. Sequencing used immunoSEQ multiplex PCR; TCRdb keeps in-frame clones, though not all of them. In the table there are about 86,000 clones, around four fifths of which are singletons. The material sequenced was peripheral blood. The receptors shown here come from a man in his 70s with acute or convalescent COVID-19.

The chain recombines TRBV5-5 with TRBJ2-3; a possible D gene is TRBD1 (6 bases). The CDR3 contains 15 residues. The V gene's germline CDR1 is SGHKS and CDR2 YYEKEE (reference sequence). V shed 2 bases and J shed 4 bases, with 14 bases lying between them. As DNA, the CDR3 is TGTGCCAGCAGCTTAAACACAGGGAACGCAGATACGCAGTATTTT. It translates to CASSLNTGNADTQYF.

J is TRBJ2-5 and V is TRBV11-2, with 9 positions matching TRBD2. Per the germline V gene, CDR1 is SGHAT and CDR2 is FQNNGV. The CDR3 consists of 15 residues. V dropped 1 base and J dropped 2; count of bases not matched to a gene: 2. This CDR3 reads CASSLVAGVQETQYF. CDR3 nucleotide sequence: TGTGCCAGCAGCTTAGTAGCGGGGGTTCAAGAGACCCAGTACTTC.

V gene TRBV6-4 combines with J gene TRBJ2-3; 15 nucleotides match TRBD2. V lost 7 bases and J lost 5; bases outside the gene matches: 7. The CDR3 spans 16 residues. Germline loops: CDR1 MRHNA, CDR2 SNTAGT. CDR3 residues: CASTRTSGGALDTQYF. As DNA, the CDR3 is TGTGCCAGCACCCGGACTAGCGGGGGGGCCTTAGATACGCAGTATTTT.

The CDR3 loop reads CASSPEGQKFFF. Written as DNA, the CDR3 is TGTGCCAGCAGCCCAGAGGGACAGAAATTTTTCTTT. The genes are TRBV9 and TRBJ1-1, with 7 bases aligning to TRBD1. Unmatched junction bases numbered 10, after V lost 4 bases and J lost 13 bases. The CDR3 runs 12 residues. Looked up from germline, CDR1 is SGDLS and CDR2 is YYNGEE. Full variable domain (missing parts from reference TRBV9 and TRBJ1-1): DSGVTQTPKHLITATGQRVTLRCSPRSGDLSVYWYQQSLDQGLQFLIQYYNGEERAKGNILERFSAQQFPDLHSELNLSSLELGDSALYFCASSPEGQKFFFGQGTRLTVV.

The chain links TRBV2 to TRBJ2-4; D possibly corresponds to TRBD1 (5 bases). The germline gives CDR1 SNHLY, CDR2 FYNNEI. The CDR3 extends over 15 amino acids. V was pared by 8 bases and J by 5 bases, with 19 bases between. CDR3 sequence (DNA): TGTGCCAGCGGCCCGCCAGGGCATGGCGAAAACATTCAGTACTTC. It yields the protein CASGPPGHGENIQYF.

The chain employs TRBV9 and TRBJ2-3; D not resolved. The V gene's germline CDR1 is SGDLS and CDR2 YYNGEE. Trimming left V 1 base short and J 0 bases short, with 6 bases between. This CDR3 is 14 amino acids long. The CDR3 reads CASSVRSSTDTQYF. The CDR3 nucleotides read TGTGCCAGCAGCGTACGGAGTAGCACAGATACGCAGTATTTT.

Only a few counts were recorded for this clone. The chain uses TRBV11-2 and TRBJ1-3, with 7 positions matching TRBD1. With V trimmed by 3 bases and J by 4 bases, 6 bases remained unmatched. The CDR3 sequence is 15 residues long. The germline V gene encodes CDR1 SGHAT and CDR2 FQNNGV. CDR3 bases: TGTGCCAGCAGCTTCCTACAGGGGAACGGAAACACCATATATTTT. Translating gives CASSFLQGNGNTIYF.

V gene TRBV2 combines with J gene TRBJ2-3; D not certain. Trimming took 3 bases from V and 2 from J, leaving 6 bases between them. Per the germline V gene, CDR1 is SNHLY and CDR2 is FYNNEI. This CDR3 has 13 amino acids. In DNA form, the CDR3 reads TGTGCCAGCAGTGAGACTGACACAGATACGCAGTATTTT. Protein: CASSETDTDTQYF.

The V gene is TRBV14, the J gene TRBJ1-1; D perhaps matches TRBD1 (6 bases). The CDR3 sequence is 15 residues long. CDR1 is SGHDN, CDR2 FVKESK, per germline. V lost 4 bases to trimming and J lost 3 bases, with 15 bases between them. CDR3 DNA: TGTGCCAGCAGCCCGAGGCGGGGGGCTCACACTGAAGCTTTCTTT. This sequence encodes CASSPRRGAHTEAFF. The full variable domain, in which reference TRBV14 and TRBJ1-1 provide the parts outside the CDR3, is EAGVTQFPSHSVIEKGQTVTLRCDPISGHDNLYWYRRVMGKEIKFLLHFVKESKQDESGMPNNRFLAERTGGTYSTLKVQPAELEDSGVYFCASSPRRGAHTEAFFGQGTRLTVV.

In this sample, this clone turned up a few times. The rearrangement links TRBV11-1 to TRBJ1-1; 7 bases match TRBD1. The CDR3 has 15 residues. V shed 5 bases and J 4 bases; nucleotides not matched to a gene: 10. Germline-derived CDR1 and CDR2 are SGHAT and FQDESV (reference sequence). CDR3 bases: TGTGCCAGCAGCCTGAGACAGGGAGGCAGCACTGAAGCTTTCTTT. Its protein product is CASSLRQGGSTEAFF.

In its sample, this clone was seen a few times. CDR3 nucleotides: TGCAGTGCTCAGACAGAAGAGACCCAGTACTTC. It translates to CSAQTEETQYF. This chain links TRBV20-1 with TRBJ2-5, with D possibly TRBD1 on 5 matching bases. The V gene's germline CDR1 is DFQATT and CDR2 SNEGSKA (reference sequence). This CDR3 is built from 11 residues. V dropped 5 bases and J dropped 3 bases, with 7 bases sitting between them.

V and J are TRBV18 and TRBJ2-2, with D perhaps matching TRBD2 (5 bases). The CDR3 loop spans 14 amino acids. V lost 2 bases and J 7 bases, leaving 11 bases between the germline ends. In germline, CDR1 is KGHSH, CDR2 LQKENI. CDR3 loop: CASSPKEVHGELFF. The DNA for the CDR3 is TGTGCCAGCTCACCAAAGGAGGTCCACGGGGAGCTGTTTTTT.

The chain joins TRBV2 to TRBJ2-3; 11 nucleotides align to TRBD2. CDR3 length: 16 residues. CDR1 and CDR2 (germline): SNHLY, FYNNEI. With 6 bases clipped from V and 2 bases from J, the junction kept 7 bases outside the gene matches. In nucleotides, the CDR3 is TGTGCCAGCAGGGGCGGGACTAGCGGATTCACAGATACGCAGTATTTT. Translated: CASRGGTSGFTDTQYF.

This rearrangement joins TRBV7-8 to TRBJ2-7; TRBD2 aligns across 7 bases. The CDR3 is 15 residues long. The V and J ends lost 2 bases and 5 bases, in that order; junction bases with no gene match: 9. CDR1 and CDR2 (germline): SGHVS, FQNEAQ. The CDR3 DNA is TGTGCCAGCAGCTTACGGCGGGGGACCGAGAACGAGCAGTACTTC. Its protein is CASSLRRGTENEQYF. Filled out from reference TRBV7-8 and TRBJ2-7, the complete variable domain reads GAGVSQSPRYKVAKRGQDVALRCDPISGHVSLFWYQQALGQGPEFLTYFQNEAQLDKSGLPSDRFFAERPEGSVSTLKIQRTQQEDSAVYLCASSLRRGTENEQYFGPGTRLTVT.

The J gene is TRBJ1-1, the V gene TRBV18; no definite D call. Germline V lookup: CDR1 KGHSH, CDR2 LQKENI. The CDR3 runs to 15 residues. Trimming cost V 1 base and J 4 bases, with 13 bases left between them. The CDR3 DNA reads as TGTGCCAGCTCACCACGAGAAGGGAGGGTCACTGAAGCTTTCTTT. Protein: CASSPREGRVTEAFF.

The chain uses TRBV16 and TRBJ1-2; TRBD1 is a possible D gene (6 bases). Germline V lookup: CDR1 KGHSY, CDR2 FQNENV. V was clipped by 1 base and J by 6 bases, with 15 bases between them. The CDR3 is made up of 15 amino acids. As DNA, the CDR3 is TGTGCCAGCAGCCAATTGGGCCAGGGGATGGATGGCTACACCTTC. Residues: CASSQLGQGMDGYTF.

This clone has just a few counts. The chain employs TRBV5-6 and TRBJ2-2, with D uncertain. The V end lost 5 bases, the J end lost 0 bases, and 11 bases lay between the germline ends. Germline V gene lookup returns CDR1 SGHDT and CDR2 YYEEEE. There are 15 residues in the CDR3. CDR3 protein: CASRPTRTNTGELFF. CDR3 DNA: TGTGCCAGCAGACCGACACGAACGAACACCGGGGAGCTGTTTTTT.

This clone showed up just once. The chain has TRBV27 and TRBJ2-6; the D gene is possibly TRBD2 (6 bases). Per the germline V gene, CDR1 is MNHEY and CDR2 is SMNVEV (reference sequence). Trimming removed 0 bases from V and 4 bases from J, with 16 bases in between. The CDR3 runs 18 residues. The CDR3 DNA reads TGTGCCAGCAGTTTATCGCGGGACGCCCTAGGAGGGGCCAACGTCCTGACTTTC. Amino acid sequence: CASSLSRDALGGANVLTF.

This chain links TRBV9 with TRBJ2-1; TRBD2 aligns across 8 bases. This CDR3 spans 15 amino acids. The germline gives CDR1 SGDLS, CDR2 YYNGEE. Trimming at V came to 6 bases and at J to 7 bases, leaving 12 bases not matched to a gene. In nucleotides, the CDR3 is TGTGCCAGCAACCGCCTCGTAGCGGGGTTGAATGAGCAGTTCTTC. This codes for CASNRLVAGLNEQFF. The full variable domain, with the rest looked up from reference TRBV9 and TRBJ2-1, is DSGVTQTPKHLITATGQRVTLRCSPRSGDLSVYWYQQSLDQGLQFLIQYYNGEERAKGNILERFSAQQFPDLHSELNLSSLELGDSALYFCASNRLVAGLNEQFFGPGTRLTVL.

This clone was counted a single time. This chain joins TRBV7-9 and TRBJ2-5, with TRBD1 as a possible D gene (6 bases). The CDR3 runs to 14 residues. CDR1 is SEHNR, CDR2 FQNEAQ, per germline (reference sequence). Trimming removed 1 base at V and 5 bases at J, with 11 bases between. Here the CDR3 DNA reads TGTGCCAGCAGCTTAGTGGCTCAGGGGGAGACCCAGTACTTC. Translated: CASSLVAQGETQYF. The full variable domain, with the rest looked up from reference TRBV7-9 and TRBJ2-5, is DTGVSQNPRHKITKRGQNVTFRCDPISEHNRLYWYRQTLGQGPEFLTYFQNEAQLEKSRLLSDRFSAERPKGSFSTLEIQRTEQGDSAMYLCASSLVAQGETQYFGPGTRLLVL.

V and J are TRBV27 and TRBJ1-1, with 8 positions matching TRBD1. J was trimmed by 0 bases and V by 5 bases; bases with no gene match: 2. The CDR3 totals 14 residues. The V gene's germline CDR1 is MNHEY and CDR2 SMNVEV (reference sequence). CDR3 sequence (DNA): TGTGCCAGCAGTATACAGGGGGTGAACACTGAAGCTTTCTTT. This sequence encodes CASSIQGVNTEAFF.

V and J are TRBV4-1 and TRBJ2-1; 14 bases are a match to TRBD2. Germline V CDR1 and CDR2: MGHRA, YSYEKL. V gave up 6 bases and J gave up 5 bases; unmatched junction bases: 3. CDR3 size: 15 residues. The CDR3 protein is CASRGTSGGHNEQFF. The CDR3 DNA follows: TGCGCCAGCAGGGGGACTAGCGGGGGCCACAATGAGCAGTTCTTC.

The chain combines TRBV11-2 with TRBJ2-7, with TRBD1 matching over 7 bases. The CDR3 totals 16 residues. V was pared by 5 bases and J by 3 bases, with 13 bases of the junction left unmatched. The germline gives CDR1 SGHAT, CDR2 FQNNGV. For the CDR3, the DNA is TGTGCCAGCAGCCCAGACCGGGACAGACGAATCTACGAGCAGTACTTC. Amino acids: CASSPDRDRRIYEQYF. Variable domain in full (rest from reference TRBV11-2 and TRBJ2-7): EAGVAQSPRYKIIEKRQSVAFWCNPISGHATLYWYQQILGQGPKLLIQFQNNGVVDDSQLPKDRFSAERLKGVDSTLKIQPAKLEDSAVYLCASSPDRDRRIYEQYFGPGTRLTVT.

The rearrangement uses TRBV6-5 and TRBJ2-2; D call uncertain. Germline lookup yields CDR1 MNHEY and CDR2 SVGAGI. This CDR3 has 13 amino acids. V lost 2 bases, J lost 4 bases, and 5 bases lay in between. In DNA, the CDR3 is TGTGCCAGCAGTTACGTAGTCACCGGGGAGCTGTTTTTT. Amino acids: CASSYVVTGELFF.

V is TRBV5-1 and J is TRBJ1-1; a possible D gene is TRBD1 (6 bases). V lost 4 bases, J lost 0 bases, and 16 bases lay in between. There are 16 residues in the CDR3. CDR1 SGHRS and CDR2 YFSETQ come from the germline V gene. The DNA of the CDR3 is TGCGCCAGCAGCCTGGGCCACACAGGGTTGAACACTGAAGCTTTCTTT. This gives the protein CASSLGHTGLNTEAFF.